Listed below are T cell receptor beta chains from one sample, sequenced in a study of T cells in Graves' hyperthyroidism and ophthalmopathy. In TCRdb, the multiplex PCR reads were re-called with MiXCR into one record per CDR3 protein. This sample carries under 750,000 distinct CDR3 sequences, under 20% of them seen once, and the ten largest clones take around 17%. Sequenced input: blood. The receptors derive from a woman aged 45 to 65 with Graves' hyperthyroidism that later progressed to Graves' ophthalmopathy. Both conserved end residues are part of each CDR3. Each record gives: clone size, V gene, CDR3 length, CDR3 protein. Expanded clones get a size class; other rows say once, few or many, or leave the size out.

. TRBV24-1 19 CATSDLSGGAFANTGELFF
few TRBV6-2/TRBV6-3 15 CASSYSETANSPLHF
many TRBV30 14 CAWSRDTLNQPQHF
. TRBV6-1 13 CAINTGGDSPLHF
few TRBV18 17 CASSRWPQGTGQETQYF
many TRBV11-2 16 CASSLDDSSANYGYTF
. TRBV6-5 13 CASSYGGLYGYTF
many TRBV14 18 CASSPTFPDRGMGDTQYF
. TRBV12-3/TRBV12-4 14 CASSFVTANYGYTF
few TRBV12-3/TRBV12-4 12 CASSDRVVAQHF
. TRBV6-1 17 CASSAAPRGLSGNTIYF
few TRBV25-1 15 CASSGSAGVYNEQFF
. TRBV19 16 CASSIDRQGGNQPQHF
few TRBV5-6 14 CASSFGLNTGELFF
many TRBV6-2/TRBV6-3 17 CASSYPDRGSPNQPQHF
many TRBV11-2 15 CASSLGGTSSYEQYF
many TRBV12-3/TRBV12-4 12 CASQGLNQPQHF
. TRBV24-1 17 CATSDAPKNSMNTEAFF
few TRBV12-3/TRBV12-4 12 CASSSDRYRQFF
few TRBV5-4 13 CASSAGQTYEQYF
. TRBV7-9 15 CASSPTGATGNTIYF
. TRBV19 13 CASSNWTGAGYTF
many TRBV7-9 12 CASTTSDQPQHF
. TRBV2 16 CASSRDRDRGNTEAFF
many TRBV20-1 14 CSASSNRPSSPLHF
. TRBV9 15 CASSVGQGEYDEQYF
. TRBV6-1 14 CASRSASEDTEAFF
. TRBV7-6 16 CASSLARADPSYEQYF